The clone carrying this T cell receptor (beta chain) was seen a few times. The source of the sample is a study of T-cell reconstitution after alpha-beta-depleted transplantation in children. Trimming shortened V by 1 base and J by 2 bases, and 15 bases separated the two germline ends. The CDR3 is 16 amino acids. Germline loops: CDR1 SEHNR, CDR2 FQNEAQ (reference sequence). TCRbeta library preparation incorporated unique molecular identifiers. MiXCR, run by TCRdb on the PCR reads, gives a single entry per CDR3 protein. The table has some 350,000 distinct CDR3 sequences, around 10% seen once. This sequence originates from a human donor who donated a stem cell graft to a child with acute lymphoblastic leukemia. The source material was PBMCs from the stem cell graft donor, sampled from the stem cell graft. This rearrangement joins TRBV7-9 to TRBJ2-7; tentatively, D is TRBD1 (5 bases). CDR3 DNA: TGTGCCAGCAGCTTAGATCTTACAGGCGTTGCCTACGAGCAGTACTTC. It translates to CASSLDLTGVAYEQYF.